These T cell receptor beta chains were read from a single sample in a study of blood T cell repertoires in COVID-19. TCRdb's copy holds only in-frame clones and misses some; the assay was immunoSEQ multiplex PCR. This repertoire shows 350,000 to 450,000 clones, 80% to 90% found once; its top ten account for approximately 1.2%. Specimen: PBMCs or T cells enriched from blood (not recorded which). The receptors shown here come from a man aged 25 to 40 who had recovered from COVID-19. Both conserved end residues are part of each CDR3.

v_call,cdr3_aa
TRBV10-3,CAISESAGGNYEQYF
TRBV15,CATSRDEDTYNEKLFF
TRBV10-3,CAISAYIAGGNEQFF
TRBV7-9,CATPGVESTDTQYF
TRBV7-2,CASSLRGTNTGELFF
TRBV11-2,CASSLVSGGLAGYEQYF
TRBV10-2,CASSESQDRGTQYF
TRBV5-8,CAAVVDEQYF
TRBV29-1,CSARIAAEETQYF
TRBV7-9,CASSPTPGTGNEQYF
TRBV5-1,CASSPPDRAGGELFF
TRBV4-2,CASSQYGSGNTIYF
TRBV5-4,CASSLLGQEYGYTF
TRBV19,CATRRSGSGNTIYF
TRBV12-3/TRBV12-4,CASSQGDYGYTF
TRBV2,CASSLGQGVSYEQYF
TRBV2,CATNRAGVGTDTQYF
TRBV28,CASIPNLSSGNTIYF
TRBV19,CASSTSSLAGGRGQETQYF
TRBV4-1,CASSPFMGRTDTQYF
TRBV28,CASSFLGGEKLFF
TRBV19,CASSKPSGTGGEAFF
TRBV5-8,CASSHTGGSIQPQHF
TRBV27,CASSLQRGGLTEAFF
TRBV3-1/TRBV3-2,CASSARTSGTYNEQFF
TRBV28,CASSSGLAHEQFF
TRBV6-1,CASSDARVTIYF